This TCR beta chain was recorded in a study of T cells after posttransplantation cyclophosphamide. The CDR3 contains 17 residues. Germline lookup yields CDR1 LNHDA and CDR2 SQIVND (reference sequence). The ends were cut back, 3 bases at V and 0 bases at J, with 12 bases in the middle. On the day of bone marrow donation, the related graft donor provided peripheral blood. Overall study results and limits: TRB clonality was highly associated with recipient CMV seropositivity and reactivation. Later post-transplant blood repertoires were often dominated by donor CD8+ memory clones.

Generated by immunoSEQ multiplex PCR, the TCRdb table keeps only in-frame clones and is missing some. The sample has approximately 47,000 clones; roughly 92% are singletons. To note about this clone: The antigen is not known.

Sequenced material: PBMCs. The chain joins TRBV19 to TRBJ2-6, with D possibly matching TRBD1 (5 bases). The TCR comes from a woman between 50 and 59 years old in good health and a related stem cell transplant donor. The CDR3 DNA reads as TGTGCCAGTAGTATGCAGGGTTCCTCCTCTGGGGCCAACGTCCTGACTTTC. Protein product: CASSMQGSSSGANVLTF.